Presented here are 3 T cell receptor beta chains from one specimen sequenced in a study of T-cell memory formation after mild COVID-19. TCRdb reprocessed the 5' RACE reads via MiXCR and lists one record per CDR3 protein. The sample includes 450,000 to 650,000 distinct CDR3 sequences, over 15% seen only once; the top ten take around 12%. Sequencing was performed on PBMCs or a T cell subset sorted from them (not recorded which). Source of these receptors: an adult woman who had mild COVID-19 (a few samples of this study predate the infection). Cell type and time point are not known.

This clonotype has ten or more counts. The V gene is TRBV12-3 or TRBV12-4, the J gene TRBJ2-5; D might be TRBD1 (6 bases). V was trimmed by 4 bases and J by 3 bases, leaving 15 bases between them. The CDR3 is made up of 15 amino acids. Written as DNA, the CDR3 is TGTGCCAGCAGTTCTACACAGGGAAGAAAAGAGACCCAGTACTTC. This encodes CASSSTQGRKETQYF.

This clonotype was observed a handful of times. The chain recombines TRBV25-1 with TRBJ2-1; no definite D call. The CDR3 runs 12 residues. V was cut by 3 bases and J by 2 bases, with 2 bases left in between. Germline CDR1 is MGHDK and CDR2 is SYGVNS. As DNA, the CDR3 is TGTGCCAGCAGTGACACCTACAATGAGCAGTTCTTC. Amino acid sequence: CASSDTYNEQFF.

The chain links TRBV29-1 to TRBJ2-5; 9 nucleotides agree with TRBD1. The CDR3 totals 13 residues. J gave up 5 bases and V 7 bases, and 8 bases lay outside the gene matches. The V gene's germline CDR1 is SQVTM and CDR2 ANQGSEA. The CDR3 region has the DNA TGCAGCGCCGGACAGGGGCTCGGGGAGACCCAGTACTTC. Translating gives CSAGQGLGETQYF.